The clone carrying this TCR beta chain has only one observation. V dropped 2 bases and J dropped 3 bases, with 13 bases sitting between them. The CDR3 totals 15 residues. Germline V gene data show CDR1 as LGHDT and CDR2 as YNNKEL (reference sequence). This sample is drawn from a study of blood T cell repertoires in COVID-19. The protocol was immunoSEQ multiplex PCR, while the TCRdb copy is restricted to in-frame clones and leaves out a portion. Seen here are about 420,000 clones, 85% to 90% observed once, and the top ten hold roughly 0.78%. Seattle participants joined during active infection and were tracked over time.

This clonotype was obtained from a man between 18 and 29 years old with COVID-19, enrolled during active disease. The chain employs TRBV3-1 (or the pseudogene TRBV3-2) and TRBJ1-1, with D perhaps TRBD1 (6 bases). The sequenced material came from peripheral blood. The DNA for the CDR3 is TGTGCCAGCAGCCAAATGGGGACACCATACACTGAAGCTTTCTTT. It specifies CASSQMGTPYTEAFF.